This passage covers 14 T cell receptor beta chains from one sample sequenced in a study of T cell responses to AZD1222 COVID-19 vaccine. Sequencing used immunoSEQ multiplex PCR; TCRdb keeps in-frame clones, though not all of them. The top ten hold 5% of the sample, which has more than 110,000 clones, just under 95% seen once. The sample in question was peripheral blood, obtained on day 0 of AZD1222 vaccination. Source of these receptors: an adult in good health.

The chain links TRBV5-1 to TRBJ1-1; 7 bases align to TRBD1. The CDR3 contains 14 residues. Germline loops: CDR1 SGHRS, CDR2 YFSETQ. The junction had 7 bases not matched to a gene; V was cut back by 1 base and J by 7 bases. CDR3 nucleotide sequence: TGCGCCAGCAGCTTGCAAGGGGGCGGCTATGAAGCTTTCTTT. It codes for CASSLQGGGYEAFF.

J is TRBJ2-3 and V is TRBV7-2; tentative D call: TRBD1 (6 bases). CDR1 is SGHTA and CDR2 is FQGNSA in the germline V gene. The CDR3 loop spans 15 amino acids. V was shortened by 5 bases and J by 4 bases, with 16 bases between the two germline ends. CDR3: CASSPTAGVPDTQYF. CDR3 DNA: TGTGCCAGCAGCCCGACAGCAGGGGTTCCAGATACGCAGTATTTT.

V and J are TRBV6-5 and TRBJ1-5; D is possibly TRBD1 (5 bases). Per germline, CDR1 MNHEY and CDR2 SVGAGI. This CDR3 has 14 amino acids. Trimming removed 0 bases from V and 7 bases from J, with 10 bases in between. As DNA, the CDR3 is TGTGCCAGCAGTTACTCCCAGGGTTGGCAGCCCCAGCATTTT. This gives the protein CASSYSQGWQPQHF.

Written as DNA, the CDR3 is TGTGCCACCAGCAGGACTAGCGGGGGCTCCTACAATGAGCAGTTCTTC. It translates to CATSRTSGGSYNEQFF. This sequence joins TRBV15 and TRBJ2-1; 12 nucleotides line up with TRBD2. The CDR3 sequence is 16 residues long. The trim removed 3 bases at V and 0 bases at J, leaving 0 bases unmatched. Germline V gene sequence: CDR1 LNHNV, CDR2 YYDKDF (reference sequence).

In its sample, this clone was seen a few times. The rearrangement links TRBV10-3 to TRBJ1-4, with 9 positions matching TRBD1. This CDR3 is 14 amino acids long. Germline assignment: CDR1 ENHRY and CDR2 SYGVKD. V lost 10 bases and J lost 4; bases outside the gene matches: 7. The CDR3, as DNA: TGTGCCACTTGTACAGGGGGCGATAATGAAAAACTGTTTTTT. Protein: CATCTGGDNEKLFF.

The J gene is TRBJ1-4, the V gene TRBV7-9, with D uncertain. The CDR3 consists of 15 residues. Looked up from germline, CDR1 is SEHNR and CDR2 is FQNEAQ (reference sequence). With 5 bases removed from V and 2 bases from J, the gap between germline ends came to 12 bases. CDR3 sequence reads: CASSPIGNTNEKLFF. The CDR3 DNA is TGTGCCAGCAGCCCTATCGGGAATACTAATGAAAAACTGTTTTTT. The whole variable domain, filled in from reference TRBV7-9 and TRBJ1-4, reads DTGVSQNPRHKITKRGQNVTFRCDPISEHNRLYWYRQTLGQGPEFLTYFQNEAQLEKSRLLSDRFSAERPKGSFSTLEIQRTEQGDSAMYLCASSPIGNTNEKLFFGSGTQLSVL.

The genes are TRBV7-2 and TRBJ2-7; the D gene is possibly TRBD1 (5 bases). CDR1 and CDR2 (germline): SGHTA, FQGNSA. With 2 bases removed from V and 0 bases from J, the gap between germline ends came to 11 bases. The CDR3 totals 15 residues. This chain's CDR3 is CASSLTRTNSYEQYF. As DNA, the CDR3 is TGTGCCAGCAGCTTAACAAGGACAAACTCCTACGAGCAGTACTTC.

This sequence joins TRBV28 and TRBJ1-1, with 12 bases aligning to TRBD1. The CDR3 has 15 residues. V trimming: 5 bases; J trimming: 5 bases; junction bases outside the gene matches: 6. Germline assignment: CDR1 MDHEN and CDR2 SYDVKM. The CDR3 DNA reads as TGTGCCAGCAGTCCCGGGACAGGGGGCTTAACTGAAGCTTTCTTT. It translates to CASSPGTGGLTEAFF.

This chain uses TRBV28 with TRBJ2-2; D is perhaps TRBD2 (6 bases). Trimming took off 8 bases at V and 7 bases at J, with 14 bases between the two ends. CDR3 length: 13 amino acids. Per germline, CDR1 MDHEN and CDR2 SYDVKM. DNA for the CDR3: TGTGCCAGCGTGGAGGGCGTGGACGGGGAGCTGTTTTTT. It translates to CASVEGVDGELFF.

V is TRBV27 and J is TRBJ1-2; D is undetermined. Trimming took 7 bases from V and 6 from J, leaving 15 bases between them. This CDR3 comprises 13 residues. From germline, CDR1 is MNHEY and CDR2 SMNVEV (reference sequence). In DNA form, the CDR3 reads TGTGCCAGCACTACTCTAAGGGCCCATGGCTACACCTTC. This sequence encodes CASTTLRAHGYTF.

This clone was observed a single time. CDR3 sequence: CASSQDLGGYTF. The DNA for the CDR3 is TGTGCCAGCAGCCAAGATTTGGGCGGCTACACCTTC. The chain recombines TRBV3-1 (or the pseudogene TRBV3-2) with TRBJ1-2; D is undetermined. The V end was cut by 0 bases, the J end by 8 bases, with 7 bases between. This CDR3 spans 12 amino acids. CDR1 is LGHDT, CDR2 YNNKEL, per germline (reference sequence).

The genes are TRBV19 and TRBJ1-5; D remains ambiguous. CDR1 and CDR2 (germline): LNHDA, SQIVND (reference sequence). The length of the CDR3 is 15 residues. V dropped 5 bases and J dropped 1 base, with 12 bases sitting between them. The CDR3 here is CASSPSFGSNQPQHF. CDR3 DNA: TGTGCCAGTAGTCCGTCTTTCGGGAGCAATCAGCCCCAGCATTTT. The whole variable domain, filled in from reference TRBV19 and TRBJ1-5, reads DGGITQSPKYLFRKEGQNVTLSCEQNLNHDAMYWYRQDPGQGLRLIYYSQIVNDFQKGDIAEGYSVSREKKESFPLTVTSAQKNPTAFYLCASSPSFGSNQPQHFGDGTRLSIL.

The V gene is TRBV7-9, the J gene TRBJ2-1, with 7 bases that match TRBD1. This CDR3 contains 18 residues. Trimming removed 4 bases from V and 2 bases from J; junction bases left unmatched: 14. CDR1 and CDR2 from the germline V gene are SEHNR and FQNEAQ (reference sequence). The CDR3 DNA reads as TGTGCCAGCAGCTGGGGAACGGGACAGATTATTACCTACAATGAGCAGTTCTTC. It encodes CASSWGTGQIITYNEQFF.

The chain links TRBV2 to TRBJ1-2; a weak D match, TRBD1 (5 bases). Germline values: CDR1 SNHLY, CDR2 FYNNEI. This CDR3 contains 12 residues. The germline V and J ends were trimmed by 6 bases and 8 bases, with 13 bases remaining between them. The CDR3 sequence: CASRGTAGGYTF. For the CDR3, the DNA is TGTGCCAGCAGGGGGACGGCTGGAGGCTACACCTTC.